This paragraph reports one TCR beta chain. Antigen specificity is unknown. These data belong to a study of T cell responses to AZD1222 COVID-19 vaccine. Study observations and caveats: At 160-218 and 743-854, vaccine-associated CD4 TCRs were dominant, and they spanned spike. Once two AZD1222 doses were given, Spike-specific TCR breadth and depth went up. White British donors predominated, females outnumbered males, and clonal diversity was possibly underestimated.

Germline assignment: CDR1 SGHTS and CDR2 YDEGEE. This CDR3 spans 17 amino acids. V trimming: 6 bases; J trimming: 1 base; junction bases outside the gene matches: 13. Clones were sequenced by immunoSEQ multiplex PCR, and TCRdb holds only the in-frame ones, with some missing. The sample contains roughly 120,000 clones, around 85% of which appear only once. The chain couples TRBV5-8 to TRBJ1-1; TRBD1 matches 9 bases. The clonotype was recovered from an adult in good health. The specimen comprised peripheral blood, sampled on day 0 of MenACWY control vaccination. CDR3 loop: CASNQQGARSWNTEAFF. The CDR3 DNA sequence: TGTGCCAGCAACCAACAGGGGGCGCGGAGCTGGAACACTGAAGCTTTCTTT.